These 3 T cell receptor beta chains came from one sample sequenced in a study of shared T cell receptors in the human thymus. Generated by immunoSEQ multiplex PCR, the TCRdb table keeps only in-frame clones and is missing some. This table holds 630,000 or so clones, 70% to 90% found once. This sample also appeared in a second study, on human thymus T cells.

The sequencing sample was made of thymocytes. The receptors stem from a boy under two years old with a congenital heart defect.

This chain's CDR3 is CASSSGGYQETQYF. CDR3 DNA sequence: TGTGCCAGCAGCAGCGGGGGATACCAAGAGACCCAGTACTTC. V is TRBV9 and J is TRBJ2-5, with 8 positions matching TRBD2. V was clipped by 4 bases and J by 0 bases; unmatched bases: 2. The CDR3 spans 14 residues. The germline V gene encodes CDR1 SGDLS and CDR2 YYNGEE.

This rearrangement joins TRBV5-1 to TRBJ2-5, with D uncertain. The CDR3 length is 16 residues. CDR1 is SGHRS, CDR2 YFSETQ, per germline. Trimming took 0 bases from V and 2 from J, leaving 14 bases between them. For the CDR3, the DNA is TGCGCCAGCAGCTTGGTGGGTTCGCGGAATCAAGAGACCCAGTACTTC. Residues: CASSLVGSRNQETQYF.

The chain recombines TRBV25-1 with TRBJ1-4, with 9 nucleotides matching TRBD1. Looked up from germline, CDR1 is MGHDK and CDR2 is SYGVNS. Trimming took 2 bases from V and 10 from J; bases not matched to a gene: 11. The CDR3 loop spans 16 amino acids. CDR3 amino acids: CASSEATGQGWRKLFF. The CDR3 DNA reads TGTGCCAGCAGTGAAGCCACGGGACAGGGTTGGAGAAAACTGTTTTTT.